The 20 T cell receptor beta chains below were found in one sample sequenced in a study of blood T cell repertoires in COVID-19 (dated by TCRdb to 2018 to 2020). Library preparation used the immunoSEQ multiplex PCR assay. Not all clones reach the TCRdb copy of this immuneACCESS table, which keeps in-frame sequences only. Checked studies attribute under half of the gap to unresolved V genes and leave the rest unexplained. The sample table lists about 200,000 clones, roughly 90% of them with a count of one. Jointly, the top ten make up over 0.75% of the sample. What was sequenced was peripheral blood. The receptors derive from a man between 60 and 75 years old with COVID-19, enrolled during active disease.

The CDR3 coding sequence is TGTGCCTGGACTAGGAGCGGGGCGACAGATACGCAGTATTTT. Translation gives CAWTRSGATDTQYF. This rearrangement joins TRBV30 to TRBJ2-3, with 7 nucleotides matching TRBD2. CDR1 is GTSNPN, CDR2 SVGIG, per germline (reference sequence). The CDR3 contains 14 residues. After removal of 4 bases from V and 3 bases from J, the junction contained 7 bases not matched to a gene.

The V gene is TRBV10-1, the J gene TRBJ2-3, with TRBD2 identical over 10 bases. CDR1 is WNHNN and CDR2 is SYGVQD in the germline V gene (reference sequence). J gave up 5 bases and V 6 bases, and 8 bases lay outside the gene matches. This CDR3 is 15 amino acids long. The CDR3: CASSQRGGREDTQYF. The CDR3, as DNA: TGCGCCAGCAGCCAGCGGGGGGGCCGAGAAGATACGCAGTATTTT.

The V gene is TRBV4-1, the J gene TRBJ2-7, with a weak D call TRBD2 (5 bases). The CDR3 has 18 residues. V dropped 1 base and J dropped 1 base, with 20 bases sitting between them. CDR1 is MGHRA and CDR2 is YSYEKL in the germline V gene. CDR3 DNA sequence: TGCGCCAGCAGCCAAGCGTTCACCACGATCAGGAGGTCCTACGAGCAGTACTTC. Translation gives CASSQAFTTIRRSYEQYF.

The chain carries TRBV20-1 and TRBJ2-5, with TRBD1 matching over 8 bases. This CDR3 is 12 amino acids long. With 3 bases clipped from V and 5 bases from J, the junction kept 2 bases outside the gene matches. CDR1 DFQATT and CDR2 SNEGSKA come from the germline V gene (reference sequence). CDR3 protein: CSASNRGETQYF. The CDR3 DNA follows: TGCAGTGCTAGTAACAGGGGGGAGACCCAGTACTTC.

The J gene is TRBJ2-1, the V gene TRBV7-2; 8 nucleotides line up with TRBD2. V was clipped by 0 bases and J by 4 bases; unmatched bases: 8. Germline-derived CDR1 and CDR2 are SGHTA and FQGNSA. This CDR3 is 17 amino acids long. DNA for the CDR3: TGTGCCAGCAGCTTAGCTGGGGTAGCGGGACGATACAATGAGCAGTTCTTC. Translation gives CASSLAGVAGRYNEQFF.

CDR3 in DNA: TGTGCCAGCAGCTTTGAGGGTGCTGAAGCTTTCTTT. It specifies CASSFEGAEAFF. The V call is TRBV5-4, the J call TRBJ1-1; D ambiguous. V lost 2 bases to trimming and J lost 6 bases, with 8 bases between them. The CDR3 sequence is 12 residues long. CDR1 is SGHNT and CDR2 is YYREEE in the germline V gene (reference sequence).

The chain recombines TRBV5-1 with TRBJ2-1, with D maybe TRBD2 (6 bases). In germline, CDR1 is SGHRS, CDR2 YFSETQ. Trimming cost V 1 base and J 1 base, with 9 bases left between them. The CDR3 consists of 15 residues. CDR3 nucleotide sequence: TGCGCCAGCAGCTTGCTAGCGAGGTCCTACAATGAGCAGTTCTTC. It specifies CASSLLARSYNEQFF. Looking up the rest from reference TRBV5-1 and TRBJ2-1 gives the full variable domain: KAGVTQTPRYLIKTRGQQVTLSCSPISGHRSVSWYQQTPGQGLQFLFEYFSETQRNKGNFPGRFSGRQFSNSRSEMNVSTLELGDSALYLCASSLLARSYNEQFFGPGTRLTVL.

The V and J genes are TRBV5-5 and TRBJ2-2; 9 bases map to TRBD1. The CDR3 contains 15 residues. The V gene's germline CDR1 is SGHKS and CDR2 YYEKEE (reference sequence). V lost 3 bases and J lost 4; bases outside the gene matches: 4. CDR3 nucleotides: TGTGCCAGCAGCTGGGGACAGGGCACCACCGGGGAGCTGTTTTTT. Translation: CASSWGQGTTGELFF.

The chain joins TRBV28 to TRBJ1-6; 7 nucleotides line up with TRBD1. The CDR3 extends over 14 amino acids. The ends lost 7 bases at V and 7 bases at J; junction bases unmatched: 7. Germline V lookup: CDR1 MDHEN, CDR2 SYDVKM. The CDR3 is CASMGQLRNSPLHF. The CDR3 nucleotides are TGTGCCAGCATGGGACAGTTGAGGAATTCACCCCTCCACTTT. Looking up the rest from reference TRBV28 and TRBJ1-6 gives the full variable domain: DVKVTQSSRYLVKRTGEKVFLECVQDMDHENMFWYRQDPGLGLRLIYFSYDVKMKEKGDIPEGYSVSREKKERFSLILESASTNQTSMYLCASMGQLRNSPLHFGNGTRLTVT.

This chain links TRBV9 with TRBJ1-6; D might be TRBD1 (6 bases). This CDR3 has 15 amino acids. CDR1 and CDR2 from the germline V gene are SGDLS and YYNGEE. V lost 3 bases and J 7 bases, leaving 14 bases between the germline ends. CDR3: CASSGSTGPNSPLHF. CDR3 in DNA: TGTGCCAGCAGCGGATCGACAGGCCCCAATTCACCCCTCCACTTT.

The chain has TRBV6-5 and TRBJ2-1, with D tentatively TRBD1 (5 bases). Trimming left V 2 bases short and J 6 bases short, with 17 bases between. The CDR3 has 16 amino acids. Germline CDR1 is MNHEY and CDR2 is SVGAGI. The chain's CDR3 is CASSYGALPPLNEQFF. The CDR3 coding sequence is TGTGCCAGCAGTTACGGGGCTCTACCACCGCTCAATGAGCAGTTCTTC.

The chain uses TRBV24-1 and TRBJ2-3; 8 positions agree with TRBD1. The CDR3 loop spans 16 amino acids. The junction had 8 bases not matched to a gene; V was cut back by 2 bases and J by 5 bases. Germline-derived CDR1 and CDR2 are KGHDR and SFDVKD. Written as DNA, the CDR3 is TGTGCCACCAGTGATTCGCGGACAGGGAAGAAAGATACGCAGTATTTT. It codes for CATSDSRTGKKDTQYF.

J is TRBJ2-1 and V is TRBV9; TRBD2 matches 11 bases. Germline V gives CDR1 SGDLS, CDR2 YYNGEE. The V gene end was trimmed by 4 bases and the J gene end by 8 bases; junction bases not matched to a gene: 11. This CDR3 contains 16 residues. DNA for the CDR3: TGTGCCAGCAGCCCTGTTTTAGCGGGAGGGGGGGATGAGCAGTTCTTC. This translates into CASSPVLAGGGDEQFF.

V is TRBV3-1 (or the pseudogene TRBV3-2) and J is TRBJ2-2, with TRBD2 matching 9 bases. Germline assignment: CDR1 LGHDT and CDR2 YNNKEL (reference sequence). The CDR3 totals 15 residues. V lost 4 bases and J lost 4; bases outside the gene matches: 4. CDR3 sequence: CASSLGTSTTGELFF. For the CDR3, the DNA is TGTGCCAGCAGCCTCGGGACTAGCACCACCGGGGAGCTGTTTTTT.

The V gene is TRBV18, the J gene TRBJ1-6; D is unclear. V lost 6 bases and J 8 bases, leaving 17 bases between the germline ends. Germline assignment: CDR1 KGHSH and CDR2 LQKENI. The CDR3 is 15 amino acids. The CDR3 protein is CASSFGQGRHSPLHF. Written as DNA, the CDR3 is TGTGCCAGCTCTTTCGGCCAAGGGAGACATTCACCCCTCCACTTT.

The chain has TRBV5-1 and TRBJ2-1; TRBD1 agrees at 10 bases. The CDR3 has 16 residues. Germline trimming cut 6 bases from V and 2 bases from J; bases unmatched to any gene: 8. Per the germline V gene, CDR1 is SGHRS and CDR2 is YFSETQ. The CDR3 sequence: CASTLAGQGAYNEQFF. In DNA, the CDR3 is TGCGCCAGCACCCTTGCTGGACAGGGGGCCTACAATGAGCAGTTCTTC.

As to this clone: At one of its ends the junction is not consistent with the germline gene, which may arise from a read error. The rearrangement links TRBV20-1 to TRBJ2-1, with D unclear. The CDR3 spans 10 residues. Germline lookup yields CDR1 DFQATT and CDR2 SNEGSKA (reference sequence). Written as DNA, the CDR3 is TGCGGTGCTAGAGCGTATGAGCAGTTCTTC. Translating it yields CGARAYEQFF.

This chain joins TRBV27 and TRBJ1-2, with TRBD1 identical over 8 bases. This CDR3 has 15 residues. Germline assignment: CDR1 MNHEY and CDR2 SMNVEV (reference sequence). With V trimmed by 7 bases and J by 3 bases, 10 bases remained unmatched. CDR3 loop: CASTPGRGHDYGYTF. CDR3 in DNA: TGTGCCAGCACCCCGGGCAGGGGGCATGACTATGGCTACACCTTC.

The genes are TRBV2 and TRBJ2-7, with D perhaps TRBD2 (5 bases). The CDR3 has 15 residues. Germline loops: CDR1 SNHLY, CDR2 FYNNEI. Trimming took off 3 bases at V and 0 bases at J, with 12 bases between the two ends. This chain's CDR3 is CASSEDFLPSYEQYF. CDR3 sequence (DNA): TGTGCCAGCAGTGAGGACTTTCTCCCCTCCTACGAGCAGTACTTC.

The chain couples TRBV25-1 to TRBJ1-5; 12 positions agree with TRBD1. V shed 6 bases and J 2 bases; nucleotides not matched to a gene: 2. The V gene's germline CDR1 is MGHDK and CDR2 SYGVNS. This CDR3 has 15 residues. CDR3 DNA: TGTGCCAGCAGCGGGACAGGGGGCGGCAATCAGCCCCAGCATTTT. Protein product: CASSGTGGGNQPQHF.